The 14 T cell receptor beta chains below all came from one sample that was sequenced in a study of T cell responses to AZD1222 COVID-19 vaccine. Sequencing used immunoSEQ multiplex PCR; TCRdb keeps in-frame clones, though not all of them. The sample carries some 150,000 clones, over 75% recorded once. Sample: peripheral blood, taken on day 0 of AZD1222 vaccination. All receptors derive from an adult in good health.

This chain uses TRBV29-1 with TRBJ2-5, with D possibly being TRBD2 (6 bases). V gave up 7 bases and J gave up 5 bases, with 11 bases separating them. The length of the CDR3 is 11 residues. Germline V lookup: CDR1 SQVTM, CDR2 ANQGSEA. This CDR3 is CSGGVGETQYF. As DNA, the CDR3 is TGCAGCGGGGGGGTGGGCGAGACCCAGTACTTC.

DNA for the CDR3: TGTGCCACCAGCAGAGCAGCGGGCTACGAGCAGTACTTC. Residues: CATSRAAGYEQYF. The rearrangement joins TRBV15 to TRBJ2-7; possibly TRBD2 for D (6 bases). CDR3 length: 13 residues. Trimming pared 1 base from V and 3 bases from J, leaving 7 bases between. Germline V gives CDR1 LNHNV, CDR2 YYDKDF (reference sequence).

This clone was picked up one time. The chain links TRBV9 to TRBJ1-4; D call uncertain. Germline assignment: CDR1 SGDLS and CDR2 YYNGEE. V lost 0 bases and J lost 0, with 3 bases in between. The CDR3 spans 14 residues. CDR3 bases: TGTGCCAGCAGCGTAGGGGCAACTAATGAAAAACTGTTTTTT. The encoded protein is CASSVGATNEKLFF.

This sequence joins TRBV7-9 and TRBJ2-7, with a tentative D call TRBD2 (5 bases). The CDR3 runs to 15 residues. V was cut by 7 bases and J by 4 bases, with 20 bases left in between. Germline CDR1 is SEHNR and CDR2 is FQNEAQ (reference sequence). The CDR3 sequence is CASNNPVPSGYEQYF. DNA of the CDR3: TGTGCCAGCAACAATCCTGTCCCCTCGGGATACGAGCAGTACTTC.

This clone is a singleton in its sample. The CDR3 nucleotides read TGTGCCAGCAGTCGACTAGCGGGTGACAATGAGCAGTTCTTC. Its protein is CASSRLAGDNEQFF. This chain connects TRBV2 to TRBJ2-1; 10 bases line up with TRBD2. CDR3 length: 14 residues. V lost 5 bases, J lost 5 bases, and 3 bases stayed unmatched. The germline gives CDR1 SNHLY, CDR2 FYNNEI.

The V call is TRBV19, the J call TRBJ1-4; TRBD1 might be the D (5 bases). V lost 1 base and J 12 bases, leaving 12 bases between the germline ends. The CDR3 sequence is 13 residues long. Germline V gene sequence: CDR1 LNHDA, CDR2 SQIVND (reference sequence). The CDR3 region is CASSIGGAGELFF. DNA for the CDR3: TGTGCCAGTAGTATAGGCGGGGCCGGGGAACTGTTTTTT.

The chain carries TRBV24-1 and TRBJ1-5; D uncertain. V lost 3 bases and J lost 0, with 11 bases in between. The CDR3 contains 16 residues. The germline gives CDR1 KGHDR, CDR2 SFDVKD. The CDR3 region has the DNA TGTGCCACCAGTGATGAGGGCGAACATAGCAATCAGCCCCAGCATTTT. Its translation: CATSDEGEHSNQPQHF.

The chain carries TRBV14 and TRBJ1-6; no clear D. This CDR3 region has 14 residues. The germline CDR1 and CDR2 sequences are SGHDN and FVKESK. Between the trimmed V and J ends, which lost 1 base and 6 bases, there was a span of 7 bases. Written as DNA, the CDR3 is TGTGCCAGCAGCCAAGTAATCAGTAATTCACCCCTCCACTTT. Its translation is CASSQVISNSPLHF.

This clone was recorded only once. J is TRBJ1-5 and V is TRBV2; D gene unclear. CDR1 and CDR2 from the germline V gene are SNHLY and FYNNEI. V lost 4 bases and J lost 4, with 17 bases in between. The CDR3 length is 16 residues. CDR3 DNA sequence: TGTGCCAGCAGTGCATCCCGGACGGCGGCAAATCAGCCCCAGCATTTT. Translated, it gives CASSASRTAANQPQHF.

This clone has just one count. This chain uses TRBV28 with TRBJ1-5; 10 bases line up with TRBD1. The V gene end was trimmed by 7 bases and the J gene end by 4 bases; junction bases not matched to a gene: 7. This CDR3 has 15 residues. Germline V CDR1 and CDR2: MDHEN, SYDVKM. The CDR3 DNA follows: TGTGCCAGCACTCCGGGACAGGGGCCGAATCAGCCCCAGCATTTT. Its translation: CASTPGQGPNQPQHF.

This sequence joins TRBV7-9 and TRBJ2-1, with TRBD2 matching over 9 bases. With 5 bases clipped from V and 3 bases from J, the junction kept 5 bases outside the gene matches. The CDR3 is 15 amino acids. CDR1 and CDR2 from the germline V gene are SEHNR and FQNEAQ (reference sequence). CDR3 sequence (DNA): TGTGCCAGCAGCCGTAGCGGGGGACACTACAATGAGCAGTTCTTC. Residues: CASSRSGGHYNEQFF.

The chain couples TRBV6-5 to TRBJ1-2; TRBD1 might be the D (6 bases). Germline V gives CDR1 MNHEY, CDR2 SVGAGI. Trimming took off 5 bases at V and 7 bases at J, with 20 bases between the two ends. This CDR3 spans 15 amino acids. The CDR3 loop reads CASSRGVGDPRGYTF. The CDR3 coding sequence is TGTGCCAGCAGTAGGGGGGTAGGAGACCCACGTGGCTACACCTTC.

This clone was recorded once. The chain employs TRBV6-5 and TRBJ1-2; D might be TRBD1 (5 bases). In germline, CDR1 is MNHEY, CDR2 SVGAGI. The length of the CDR3 is 14 residues. Trimming shortened V by 8 bases and J by 0 bases, and 13 bases separated the two germline ends. The DNA of the CDR3 is TGTGCCAGCGGGAATCGGGGCACTAACTATGGCTACACCTTC. This gives the protein CASGNRGTNYGYTF.

The rearrangement joins TRBV20-1 to TRBJ2-7; 7 bases line up with TRBD2. Germline values: CDR1 DFQATT, CDR2 SNEGSKA (reference sequence). The V and J ends lost 3 bases and 2 bases, in that order; junction bases with no gene match: 7. CDR3 length equals 14 residues. The CDR3 coding sequence is TGCAGTGCTAGTCTGGCTAGCGGCCCCTACGAGCAGTACTTC. It specifies CSASLASGPYEQYF.